The 19 T cell receptor beta chains presented below share a single source sample, sequenced in a study of cytomegalovirus exposure and HLA in healthy donors. 13 Jbeta primers and 60 Vbeta primers were used for the PCR. Generated by immunoSEQ multiplex PCR, the TCRdb table keeps only in-frame clones and is missing some. This table holds 150,000 to 200,000 clones, over 80% found once. What was sequenced was PBMCs. The source is a man aged 50-59 years in good health and CMV-seropositive.

The chain has TRBV7-9 and TRBJ1-1; D is possibly TRBD1 (6 bases). Trimming took off 1 base at V and 1 base at J, with 10 bases between the two ends. The CDR3 spans 15 residues. CDR1 SEHNR and CDR2 FQNEAQ come from the germline V gene (reference sequence). DNA of the CDR3: TGTGCCAGCAGCTTAGAGACAGGATCGAACACTGAAGCTTTCTTT. Its translation: CASSLETGSNTEAFF.

The chain is built from TRBV6-5 and TRBJ1-2, with a weak D call TRBD1 (5 bases). Trimming pared 4 bases from V and 8 bases from J, leaving 11 bases between. This CDR3 has 12 amino acids. Germline lookup yields CDR1 MNHEY and CDR2 SVGAGI. CDR3 nucleotide sequence: TGTGCCAGCAGTTTGGCAGGGTCGGGCTACACCTTC. This codes for CASSLAGSGYTF.

The rearrangement joins TRBV27 to TRBJ2-3, with D tentatively TRBD2 (6 bases). Trimming cost V 7 bases and J 1 base, with 18 bases left between them. CDR1 MNHEY and CDR2 SMNVEV come from the germline V gene (reference sequence). CDR3 length: 16 amino acids. The CDR3, as DNA: TGTGCCAGCACCCCTATTGGGGGACTCCGCACAGATACGCAGTATTTT. It specifies CASTPIGGLRTDTQYF.

This clone was counted a few times. This chain connects TRBV6-1 to TRBJ2-3, with D possibly TRBD1 on 6 matching bases. The germline V gene encodes CDR1 MNHNS and CDR2 SASEGT. The CDR3 has 14 residues. The V and J ends lost 4 bases and 1 base respectively, with 9 bases between them. CDR3 protein: CASSAAGGTDTQYF. In nucleotides, the CDR3 is TGTGCCAGCAGTGCGGCAGGGGGCACAGATACGCAGTATTTT.

The rearrangement uses TRBV19 and TRBJ2-7, with 7 bases aligning to TRBD2. V shed 1 base and J 3 bases; nucleotides not matched to a gene: 6. Per germline, CDR1 LNHDA and CDR2 SQIVND (reference sequence). This CDR3 comprises 15 residues. The chain's CDR3 is CASSIASGRIYEQYF. The CDR3 bases are TGTGCCAGTAGTATAGCTAGCGGTAGGATCTACGAGCAGTACTTC.

The chain combines TRBV4-2 with TRBJ2-7; TRBD1 might be the D (5 bases). The CDR3 runs 15 residues. V dropped 0 bases and J dropped 0 bases, with 9 bases sitting between them. Germline CDR1 is LGHNA and CDR2 is YNFKEQ. CDR3 nucleotide sequence: TGTGCCAGCAGCCAAGAGGTGACAGACTCCTACGAGCAGTACTTC. Its protein product is CASSQEVTDSYEQYF.

CDR3 in DNA: TGTGCCAGTAGTATAAACAGGAATAATGAAAAACTGTTTTTT. It specifies CASSINRNNEKLFF. The chain uses TRBV19 and TRBJ1-4, with D perhaps TRBD1 (5 bases). V was clipped by 2 bases and J by 4 bases, with 8 bases between them. CDR3 length: 14 residues. Germline V gene lookup returns CDR1 LNHDA and CDR2 SQIVND (reference sequence).

The rearrangement links TRBV5-1 to TRBJ2-7, with D possibly being TRBD1 (6 bases). V lost 0 bases and J lost 2, with 9 bases in between. This CDR3 region has 14 residues. The germline gives CDR1 SGHRS, CDR2 YFSETQ. CDR3: CASSLGAGAYEQYF. CDR3 DNA: TGCGCCAGCAGCTTGGGGGCAGGGGCCTACGAGCAGTACTTC.

V is TRBV7-6 and J is TRBJ2-3, with 7 bases that match TRBD2. Germline V lookup: CDR1 SGHVS, CDR2 FNYEAQ. This CDR3 is 16 amino acids long. V was clipped by 4 bases and J by 6 bases; unmatched bases: 13. In nucleotides, the CDR3 is TGTGCCAGCAGCTCCCGCAAGCTAGCGGTGAGGGATACGCAGTATTTT. Its translation: CASSSRKLAVRDTQYF.

In DNA, the CDR3 is TGTGCCAGCAGCTGGGGCTTAAATCAGCCCCAGCATTTT. It translates to CASSWGLNQPQHF. The rearrangement links TRBV5-4 to TRBJ1-5; D may be TRBD1 (5 bases). V was trimmed by 3 bases and J by 4 bases, leaving 8 bases between them. The CDR3 extends over 13 amino acids. Germline V gene lookup returns CDR1 SGHNT and CDR2 YYREEE (reference sequence).

The chain links TRBV14 to TRBJ2-1; D may be TRBD1 (6 bases). Trimming shortened V by 1 base and J by 4 bases, and 14 bases separated the two germline ends. In germline, CDR1 is SGHDN, CDR2 FVKESK. This CDR3 has 16 residues. DNA of the CDR3: TGTGCCAGCAGCCAAGCCCAGGACAGATTTTACAATGAGCAGTTCTTC. Translated, it gives CASSQAQDRFYNEQFF.

As to this clone: This specimen includes other DNA sequences encoding the same CDR3. The genes are TRBV2 and TRBJ2-3; tentative D call: TRBD2 (6 bases). The CDR3 runs 16 residues. Germline CDR1 reads SNHLY; CDR2 reads FYNNEI. Trimming removed 1 base at V and 6 bases at J, with 17 bases between. For the CDR3, the DNA is TGTGCCAGCAGTGAAGGCTCGAGAGGCCGGGGGGATACGCAGTATTTT. It codes for CASSEGSRGRGDTQYF.

This rearrangement joins TRBV28 to TRBJ1-5, with 7 bases fitting TRBD1. Trimming at V came to 7 bases and at J to 6 bases, leaving 15 bases not matched to a gene. Germline CDR1 reads MDHEN; CDR2 reads SYDVKM. This CDR3 comprises 16 residues. This chain's CDR3 is CASTLTRQGGGQPQHF. The CDR3 DNA is TGTGCCAGCACCCTAACCCGACAGGGTGGCGGTCAGCCCCAGCATTTT.

This chain connects TRBV6-1 to TRBJ2-1; TRBD2 might be the D (6 bases). Germline V gene data show CDR1 as MNHNS and CDR2 as SASEGT. This CDR3 spans 14 amino acids. The germline V and J ends were trimmed by 1 base and 4 bases, with 8 bases remaining between them. CDR3 loop: CASSEGGTYNEQFF. The DNA of the CDR3 is TGTGCCAGCAGTGAAGGCGGGACGTACAATGAGCAGTTCTTC.

The chain recombines TRBV18 with TRBJ1-3, with D unclear. The CDR3 extends over 14 amino acids. V was pared by 0 bases and J by 3 bases, with 6 bases between. CDR1 is KGHSH, CDR2 LQKENI, per germline. The CDR3 DNA follows: TGTGCCAGCTCACCACCTCCCCTTGGAAACACCATATATTTT. This translates into CASSPPPLGNTIYF. Looking up the rest from reference TRBV18 and TRBJ1-3 gives the full variable domain: NAGVMQNPRHLVRRRGQEARLRCSPMKGHSHVYWYRQLPEEGLKFMVYLQKENIIDESGMPKERFSAEFPKEGPSILRIQQVVRGDSAAYFCASSPPPLGNTIYFGEGSWLTVV.

The rearrangement joins TRBV30 to TRBJ1-6; TRBD1 matches 10 bases. Losses at the gene ends were 5 bases for V and 8 bases for J; bases not matched to a gene: 3. The germline CDR1 and CDR2 sequences are GTSNPN and SVGIG (reference sequence). There are 13 residues in the CDR3. As DNA, the CDR3 is TGTGCCTGGGCGGGACAGGGGTATTCACCCCTCCACTTT. This sequence encodes CAWAGQGYSPLHF.

The CDR3 nucleotides read TGTGCCAGCAGCGAGGCGACAGGGGACCCAGAGACCCAGTACTTC. It translates to CASSEATGDPETQYF. The rearrangement uses TRBV11-1 and TRBJ2-5; 8 positions agree with TRBD1. In germline, CDR1 is SGHAT, CDR2 FQDESV (reference sequence). The CDR3 loop spans 15 amino acids. J lost 4 bases, V lost 5 bases, and 9 bases had no gene match.

This clone was detected only once. V and J are TRBV5-1 and TRBJ2-1; 11 bases match TRBD2. CDR3 size: 16 residues. The germline V gene encodes CDR1 SGHRS and CDR2 YFSETQ. V trimming: 4 bases; J trimming: 8 bases; junction bases outside the gene matches: 11. CDR3 coding DNA: TGCGCCAGCAGCCTTCAAACTAGCGGGGGTTTGTATGAGCAGTTCTTC. This codes for CASSLQTSGGLYEQFF.

In DNA form, the CDR3 reads TGTGCCAGCAGCCCCGGGTTGAGCGGGGCAGACAATGAGCAGTTCTTC. Its protein is CASSPGLSGADNEQFF. The chain couples TRBV27 to TRBJ2-1, with TRBD2 matching over 7 bases. Germline CDR1 MNHEY, CDR2 SMNVEV (reference sequence). This CDR3 region has 16 residues. V lost 6 bases, J lost 5 bases, and 13 bases stayed unmatched.